This TCR beta chain was identified in a study of tumor-infiltrating lymphocytes in primary liver carcinoma. The source material, 20-30 mg of unsorted bulk tissue, was used to co-extract RNA and DNA. In regard to this clonotype: Lacking the conserved final phenylalanine or tryptophan, this CDR3 likely reflects a read error.

Synthesis of TCR beta cDNA was carried out from approximately 470 ng total RNA with a constant-region primer. Construction of TCR beta libraries relied on three successive nested multiplex PCR rounds employing slightly modified ARM-PCR. A C-beta reverse primer and TRBV1-TRBV30 forward primers served in each of the first two PCR rounds, at 10 cycles apiece. Each CDR3 protein is one row after TCRdb ran MiXCR on the multiplex PCR reads. The table lists some 21,000 distinct CDR3 sequences, about 75% of them singletons, with about 40% in the top ten. CDR3 size: 16 residues. Germline CDR1 is SGHAT and CDR2 is FQDESV (reference sequence).

The clonotype originates from a woman aged 30 to 39 with primary liver carcinoma and hepatitis B virus infection. Sequencing was performed on liver tumor tissue from sampling region 1. Regarding subset: tumor region T1, superior pole. The V and J genes are TRBV11-1 and TRBJ2-2, with D perhaps TRBD2 (6 bases). CDR3 loop: CASSLVGGTNAGELFL. CDR3 in DNA: TGCGCCAGCAGCTTAGTGGGGGGTACGAACGCCGGGGAGCTGTTTTTA.